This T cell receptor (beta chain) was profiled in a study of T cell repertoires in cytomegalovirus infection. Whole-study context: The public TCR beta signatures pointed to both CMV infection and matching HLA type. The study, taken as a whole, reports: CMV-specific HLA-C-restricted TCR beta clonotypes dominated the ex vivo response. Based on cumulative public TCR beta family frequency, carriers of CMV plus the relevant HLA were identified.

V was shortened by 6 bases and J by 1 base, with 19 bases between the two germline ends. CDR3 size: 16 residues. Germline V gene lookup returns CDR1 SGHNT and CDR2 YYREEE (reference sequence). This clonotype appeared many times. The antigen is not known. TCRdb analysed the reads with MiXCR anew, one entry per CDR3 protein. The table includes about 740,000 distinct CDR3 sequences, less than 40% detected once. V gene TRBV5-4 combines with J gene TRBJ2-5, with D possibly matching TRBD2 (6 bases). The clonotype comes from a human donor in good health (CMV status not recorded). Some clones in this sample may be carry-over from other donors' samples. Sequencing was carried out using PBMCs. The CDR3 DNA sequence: TGTGCCAGCAACCTGAGGAGGTCCGGGGGCCAAGAGACCCAGTACTTC. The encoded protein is CASNLRRSGGQETQYF.